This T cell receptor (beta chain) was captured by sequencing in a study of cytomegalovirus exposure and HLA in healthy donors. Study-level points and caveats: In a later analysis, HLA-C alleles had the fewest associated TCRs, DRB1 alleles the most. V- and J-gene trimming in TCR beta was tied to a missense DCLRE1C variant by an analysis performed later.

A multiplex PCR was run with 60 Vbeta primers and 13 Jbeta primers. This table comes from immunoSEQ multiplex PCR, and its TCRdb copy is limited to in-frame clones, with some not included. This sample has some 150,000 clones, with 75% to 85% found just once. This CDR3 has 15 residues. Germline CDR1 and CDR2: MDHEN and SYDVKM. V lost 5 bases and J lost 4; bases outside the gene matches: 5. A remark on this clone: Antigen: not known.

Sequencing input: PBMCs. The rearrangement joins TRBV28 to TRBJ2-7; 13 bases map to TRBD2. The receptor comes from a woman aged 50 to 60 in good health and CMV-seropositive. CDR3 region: CASSPGLAGDYEQYF. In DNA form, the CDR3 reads TGTGCCAGCAGTCCAGGACTAGCGGGAGATTACGAGCAGTACTTC. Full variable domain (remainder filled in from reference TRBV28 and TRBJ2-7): DVKVTQSSRYLVKRTGEKVFLECVQDMDHENMFWYRQDPGLGLRLIYFSYDVKMKEKGDIPEGYSVSREKKERFSLILESASTNQTSMYLCASSPGLAGDYEQYFGPGTRLTVT.